These 26 T cell receptor beta chains originate from one sample sequenced in a study of blood T cell repertoires in COVID-19. Generated by immunoSEQ multiplex PCR, the TCRdb table keeps only in-frame clones and is missing some. The table has under 200,000 clones, approximately 91% seen once; the top ten hold about 2%. The source material was peripheral blood. Receptor source: a man between 18 and 35 years old with acute or convalescent COVID-19.

With respect to this clone: Other DNA variants within this sample encode the same CDR3. The rearrangement links TRBV28 to TRBJ1-2; tentative D call: TRBD1 (5 bases). From germline, CDR1 is MDHEN and CDR2 SYDVKM. With 6 bases removed from V and 3 bases from J, the gap between germline ends came to 11 bases. The CDR3 has 13 amino acids. CDR3 bases: TGTGCCAGCAGACCCGACAGAGACTATGGCTACACCTTC. Translation gives CASRPDRDYGYTF.

This chain links TRBV5-1 with TRBJ2-7, with TRBD2 as a possible D gene (5 bases). Trimming took off 0 bases at V and 5 bases at J, with 12 bases between the two ends. In germline, CDR1 is SGHRS, CDR2 YFSETQ. The length of the CDR3 is 14 residues. The CDR3 here is CASSLGGPPHEQYF. The CDR3 nucleotides read TGCGCCAGCAGCTTGGGAGGGCCCCCCCACGAGCAGTACTTC.

CDR3 in amino acids: CASRTGNTDTQYF. Written as DNA, the CDR3 is TGTGCCAGCAGGACAGGGAATACAGATACGCAGTATTTT. This rearrangement joins TRBV7-9 to TRBJ2-3; 7 nucleotides line up with TRBD1. V shed 6 bases, J shed 3 bases, and the junction held 3 bases outside the gene matches. This CDR3 is 13 amino acids long. The V gene's germline CDR1 is SEHNR and CDR2 FQNEAQ (reference sequence).

The rearrangement uses TRBV6-6 and TRBJ2-7, with 11 bases matching TRBD1. V shed 10 bases, J shed 5 bases, and the junction held 4 bases outside the gene matches. The length of the CDR3 is 12 residues. Germline assignment: CDR1 MNHNY and CDR2 SVGAGI (reference sequence). The CDR3 sequence: CATGQGAHEQYF. The CDR3 nucleotides are TGTGCCACTGGACAGGGGGCACACGAGCAGTACTTC.

The chain has TRBV5-1 and TRBJ1-2; D is unresolved. The CDR3 is made up of 13 amino acids. The V end lost 3 bases, the J end lost 3 bases, and 9 bases lay between the germline ends. Germline CDR1 and CDR2: SGHRS and YFSETQ. Here the CDR3 DNA reads TGCGCCAGCAGCTCTACTCCGGACTATGGCTACACCTTC. It specifies CASSSTPDYGYTF. Full variable domain (rest looked up from reference TRBV5-1 and TRBJ1-2): KAGVTQTPRYLIKTRGQQVTLSCSPISGHRSVSWYQQTPGQGLQFLFEYFSETQRNKGNFPGRFSGRQFSNSRSEMNVSTLELGDSALYLCASSSTPDYGYTFGSGTRLTVV.

The gene calls are TRBV6-5 and TRBJ1-1, with 7 bases identical to TRBD1. This CDR3 is built from 13 residues. Germline CDR1 and CDR2: MNHEY and SVGAGI. J lost 4 bases, V lost 4 bases, and 3 bases had no gene match. The CDR3 DNA follows: TGTGCCAGCAGTTTTACAGGGGTCACTGAAGCTTTCTTT. Residues: CASSFTGVTEAFF.

The chain is built from TRBV29-1 and TRBJ2-1; 10 nucleotides line up with TRBD2. Germline V lookup: CDR1 SQVTM, CDR2 ANQGSEA. This CDR3 has 17 amino acids. V shed 5 bases, J shed 4 bases, and the junction held 14 bases outside the gene matches. The CDR3 DNA follows: TGCAGCGTTCCCAACTTGGGGCTGACTAGCGGGTACAATGAGCAGTTCTTC. Translating it yields CSVPNLGLTSGYNEQFF.

This clone was observed a handful of times. The rearrangement uses TRBV7-9 and TRBJ1-6; 10 bases match TRBD1. V dropped 3 bases and J dropped 8; count of bases not matched to a gene: 10. The CDR3 spans 17 residues. Germline V CDR1 and CDR2: SEHNR, FQNEAQ (reference sequence). CDR3 residues: CASSFRTGGVGDSPLHF. Written as DNA, the CDR3 is TGTGCCAGCAGCTTTCGGACAGGGGGGGTAGGAGATTCACCCCTCCACTTT.

V and J are TRBV3-1 (or the pseudogene TRBV3-2) and TRBJ1-2; D is possibly TRBD1 (6 bases). Germline V gene data show CDR1 as LGHDT and CDR2 as YNNKEL (reference sequence). V lost 1 base and J 8 bases, leaving 11 bases between the germline ends. The length of the CDR3 is 13 residues. CDR3 DNA sequence: TGTGCCAGCAGCCAAGTACAGGGAGGGGGCTACACCTTC. Translating it yields CASSQVQGGGYTF.

V usage is TRBV7-6 and J usage is TRBJ2-2, with 11 positions matching TRBD1. The V segment lost 4 bases and the J segment 4 bases; nucleotides outside the gene matches: 8. The CDR3 runs to 17 residues. Germline loops: CDR1 SGHVS, CDR2 FNYEAQ. The CDR3 sequence is CASSSMPGTGGTGELFF. The CDR3, as DNA: TGTGCCAGCAGCTCCATGCCCGGGACAGGGGGCACCGGGGAGCTGTTTTTT.

This clone has only one observation. The gene calls are TRBV7-9 and TRBJ2-7, with 8 bases that match TRBD1. The CDR3 is 15 residues long. After removal of 1 base from V and 7 bases from J, the junction contained 9 bases not matched to a gene. Germline V lookup: CDR1 SEHNR, CDR2 FQNEAQ (reference sequence). The CDR3 region has the DNA TGTGCCAGCAGCTTAGTGGGACAGGTGATTGGGGAGCAGTACTTC. This codes for CASSLVGQVIGEQYF.

The chain has TRBV3-1 (or the pseudogene TRBV3-2) and TRBJ1-2, with D perhaps matching TRBD1 (5 bases). This CDR3 has 17 amino acids. Between the trimmed V and J ends, which lost 3 bases and 6 bases, there was a span of 23 bases. Germline V gene lookup returns CDR1 LGHDT and CDR2 YNNKEL (reference sequence). CDR3 in amino acids: CASSHFSFRVRMDGYTF. Written as DNA, the CDR3 is TGTGCCAGCAGCCACTTCAGCTTCAGGGTGCGCATGGATGGCTACACCTTC.

V is TRBV6-2 or TRBV6-3 and J is TRBJ2-7, with D uncertain. V lost 4 bases and J lost 0, with 13 bases in between. This CDR3 contains 15 residues. Germline V gene data show CDR1 as MNHEY and CDR2 as SVGEGT. The CDR3 DNA is TGTGCCAGCAGTTCCCCCCGGGTAATCTCCTACGAGCAGTACTTC. It is translated as CASSSPRVISYEQYF.

The V call is TRBV5-5, the J call TRBJ2-5, with 14 bases aligning to TRBD2. Unmatched junction bases numbered 10, after V lost 9 bases and J lost 3 bases. From germline, CDR1 is SGHKS and CDR2 YYEKEE (reference sequence). This CDR3 comprises 16 residues. As DNA, the CDR3 is TGTGCCACCAAGACTAGCGGGAGGGGACCAGAAGAGACCCAGTACTTC. Residues: CATKTSGRGPEETQYF.

The V and J genes are TRBV5-1 and TRBJ1-1; D ambiguous. The CDR3 is 19 amino acids. V was shortened by 4 bases and J by 4 bases, with 29 bases between the two germline ends. Germline V gene lookup returns CDR1 SGHRS and CDR2 YFSETQ. CDR3 sequence (DNA): TGCGCCAGCAGCCCCCGGCCGGGCGGGAGGGTTCTGGGGAGCACTGAAGCTTTCTTT. Residues: CASSPRPGGRVLGSTEAFF.

V is TRBV3-1 (or the pseudogene TRBV3-2) and J is TRBJ2-3; 10 bases fit TRBD2. V lost 4 bases and J lost 4; bases outside the gene matches: 11. The CDR3 is made up of 17 amino acids. The germline gives CDR1 LGHDT, CDR2 YNNKEL (reference sequence). CDR3 sequence (DNA): TGTGCCAGCAGCCGCTTCCCCCCTAGCGGGAGCTCAGATACGCAGTATTTT. It translates to CASSRFPPSGSSDTQYF.

The rearrangement links TRBV10-2 to TRBJ1-4, with D uncertain. CDR3 length equals 15 residues. Germline loops: CDR1 WSHSY, CDR2 SAAADI. The V gene lost 4 bases and the J gene lost 0 bases, with 9 bases spanning the gap. The CDR3 here is CASSVTAATNEKLFF. DNA of the CDR3: TGCGCCAGCAGTGTCACAGCCGCAACTAATGAAAAACTGTTTTTT.

This clone was recorded only once. This chain uses TRBV5-1 with TRBJ2-3; D is unclear. CDR1 and CDR2 from the germline V gene are SGHRS and YFSETQ. This CDR3 is 12 amino acids long. With 4 bases removed from V and 0 bases from J, the gap between germline ends came to 3 bases. The CDR3 spells CASSLSTDTQYF. The CDR3 region has the DNA TGCGCCAGCAGCCTGAGCACAGATACGCAGTATTTT.

This sequence joins TRBV15 and TRBJ1-4; D unclear. Trimming pared 0 bases from V and 7 bases from J, leaving 18 bases between. Germline values: CDR1 LNHNV, CDR2 YYDKDF (reference sequence). The CDR3 consists of 17 residues. This CDR3 is CATSRDPIQALGEKLFF. In DNA, the CDR3 is TGTGCCACCAGCAGAGATCCCATTCAGGCCCTGGGTGAAAAACTGTTTTTT. Looking up the rest from reference TRBV15 and TRBJ1-4 gives the full variable domain: DAMVIQNPRYQVTQFGKPVTLSCSQTLNHNVMYWYQQKSSQAPKLLFHYYDKDFNNEADTPDNFQSRRPNTSFCFLDIRSPGLGDTAMYLCATSRDPIQALGEKLFFGSGTQLSVL.

V gene TRBV5-1 combines with J gene TRBJ2-3; the match to TRBD2 covers 11 bases. Germline V lookup: CDR1 SGHRS, CDR2 YFSETQ. CDR3 length: 16 residues. V shed 2 bases, J shed 7 bases, and the junction held 9 bases outside the gene matches. CDR3 in amino acids: CASSLLAGEKVNTQYF. CDR3 bases: TGCGCCAGCAGCTTACTAGCGGGGGAGAAAGTGAATACGCAGTATTTT.

This chain joins TRBV2 and TRBJ2-7, with 9 bases matching TRBD1. With V trimmed by 3 bases and J by 2 bases, 8 bases remained unmatched. Per the germline V gene, CDR1 is SNHLY and CDR2 is FYNNEI. The CDR3 length is 16 residues. The CDR3 protein is CASSEAFGTGTYEQYF. The CDR3 DNA sequence: TGTGCCAGCAGTGAGGCTTTCGGGACAGGGACCTACGAGCAGTACTTC.

The chain combines TRBV3-1 (or the pseudogene TRBV3-2) with TRBJ1-1; the match to TRBD1 covers 10 bases. V lost 4 bases to trimming and J lost 4 bases; unmatched junction nucleotides: 3. Germline CDR1 and CDR2: LGHDT and YNNKEL (reference sequence). The CDR3 extends over 14 amino acids. The CDR3 DNA sequence: TGTGCCAGCAGCCCGGGACAGGGGCGCACTGAAGCTTTCTTT. Its translation is CASSPGQGRTEAFF.

V usage is TRBV24-1 and J usage is TRBJ1-2; weak D call: TRBD1 (5 bases). Germline loops: CDR1 KGHDR, CDR2 SFDVKD. Between the trimmed V and J ends, which lost 0 bases and 5 bases, there was a span of 30 bases. The CDR3 has 21 residues. The CDR3, as DNA: TGTGCCACCAGTGATTTGGGTCTGAGCAGGGCCATATCCCCGAGAGATTATGGCTACACCTTC. Translated, it gives CATSDLGLSRAISPRDYGYTF.

The chain is built from TRBV2 and TRBJ2-7; a possible D gene is TRBD1 (6 bases). V was shortened by 6 bases and J by 0 bases, with 9 bases between the two germline ends. The CDR3 totals 13 residues. The V gene's germline CDR1 is SNHLY and CDR2 FYNNEI. DNA of the CDR3: TGTGCCAGCAGGAGGGACAACTCCTACGAGCAGTACTTC. Translating it yields CASRRDNSYEQYF.

This clone was detected only once. This chain uses TRBV9 with TRBJ2-1; the match to TRBD2 covers 8 bases. The germline V gene encodes CDR1 SGDLS and CDR2 YYNGEE. V lost 4 bases, J lost 8 bases, and 5 bases stayed unmatched. The CDR3 consists of 13 residues. The CDR3 region is CASSPHGRDEQFF. In DNA, the CDR3 is TGTGCCAGCAGCCCCCACGGGAGGGATGAGCAGTTCTTC. The full variable domain, rest sourced from reference TRBV9 and TRBJ2-1, is DSGVTQTPKHLITATGQRVTLRCSPRSGDLSVYWYQQSLDQGLQFLIQYYNGEERAKGNILERFSAQQFPDLHSELNLSSLELGDSALYFCASSPHGRDEQFFGPGTRLTVL.

This clone appeared once. This chain links TRBV6-6 with TRBJ2-3, with 13 bases that match TRBD2. V shed 6 bases, J shed 6 bases, and the junction held 6 bases outside the gene matches. CDR1 is MNHNY and CDR2 is SVGAGI in the germline V gene (reference sequence). CDR3 length equals 15 residues. DNA for the CDR3: TGTGCCAGCAGAACGACTAGCGGGGGGCGGGATACGCAGTATTTT. Amino acid sequence: CASRTTSGGRDTQYF.